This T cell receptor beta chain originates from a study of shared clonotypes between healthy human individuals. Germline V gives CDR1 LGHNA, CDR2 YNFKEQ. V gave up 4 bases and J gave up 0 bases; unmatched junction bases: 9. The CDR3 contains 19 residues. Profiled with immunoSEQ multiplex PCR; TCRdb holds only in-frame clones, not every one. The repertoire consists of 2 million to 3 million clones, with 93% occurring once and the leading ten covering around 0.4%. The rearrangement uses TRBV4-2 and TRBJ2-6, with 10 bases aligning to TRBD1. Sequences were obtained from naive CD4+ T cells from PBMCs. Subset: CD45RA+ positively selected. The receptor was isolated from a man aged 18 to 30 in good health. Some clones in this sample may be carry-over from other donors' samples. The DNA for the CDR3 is TGTGCCAGCAGCCGAGTCCAAGGGACAGGGGACTCTGGGGCCAACGTCCTGACTTTC. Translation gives CASSRVQGTGDSGANVLTF.